Listed below are T cell receptor beta chains from one sample, sequenced in a study of shared clonotypes between healthy human individuals. Here immunoSEQ multiplex PCR was the method, and the copy in TCRdb shows in-frame clones only, minus some. This sample has a few hundred thousand clones, with roughly 97% found just once. Source material: naive CD4+ T cells sorted from blood. Receptors originate from a woman aged 25 to 39 in good health. Each CDR3 is given with its conserved first and last residue. D genes are given only for firm matches. Not all rows give a size; the values are once, few, many and, for expanded clones, a class.

j_call clone_size d_call v_call cdr3_aa cdr3_nt
TRBJ1-1 - - TRBV28 CASSFRQTVNTEAFF TGTGCCAGCAGTTTTCGACAGACGGTGAACACTGAAGCTTTCTTT
TRBJ2-5 - TRBD1 TRBV27 CASSPTKKDRGRSETQYF TGTGCCAGCAGCCCAACGAAAAAAGACAGGGGGCGCTCAGAGACCCAGTACTTC
TRBJ2-3 - TRBD2 TRBV5-4 CASSLAGGGDTQYF TGTGCCAGCAGCCTAGCGGGAGGTGGAGATACGCAGTATTTT
TRBJ2-7 - TRBD1 TRBV19 CASSPRGQGTYEQYF TGTGCCAGTAGTCCCCGGGGACAGGGAACCTACGAGCAGTACTTC
TRBJ2-6 - TRBD1 TRBV27 CASSPWTGGGSGANVLTF TGTGCCAGCAGTCCTTGGACAGGGGGCGGATCCGGGGCCAACGTCCTGACTTTC
TRBJ2-1 - TRBD1 TRBV10-2 CASNTDRGVNEQFF TGCGCCAGCAACACGGACAGGGGGGTGAATGAGCAGTTCTTC
TRBJ2-7 - - TRBV11-2 CASSLGGYRNSYEQYF TGTGCCAGCAGCTTAGGGGGGTATCGGAACTCCTACGAGCAGTACTTC
TRBJ2-1 - TRBD2 TRBV4-2 CASRLAGGPPHEQFF TGTGCCAGCAGACTAGCGGGAGGGCCACCTCATGAGCAGTTCTTC
TRBJ1-5 - - TRBV28 CASSLARLNQPQHF TGTGCCAGCAGTTTAGCGCGGTTGAATCAGCCCCAGCATTTT
TRBJ1-5 - - TRBV5-1 CASSPDGNQPQHF TGCGCCAGCAGCCCTGATGGGAATCAGCCCCAGCATTTT
TRBJ2-1 - TRBD2 TRBV19 CASSRTSGVEQFF TGTGCCAGTAGTAGGACCAGCGGGGTTGAGCAGTTCTTC
TRBJ2-2 once TRBD2 TRBV27 CASRRSSRLAGGPWTGELFF TGTGCCAGCAGACGCTCTTCACGACTAGCGGGAGGGCCGTGGACCGGGGAGCTGTTTTTT
TRBJ1-2 - - TRBV25-1 CASSEYSWGYTF TGTGCCAGCAGTGAATATAGTTGGGGCTACACCTTC